This TCR beta chain emerged from a study of blood T cell repertoires in COVID-19. About the study: The United States, Italy and Spain provided the acute and convalescent COVID-19 samples.

Measured with immunoSEQ multiplex PCR; TCRdb has only the in-frame clones, and not every one. The table records about 200,000 clones, 80% to 90% of them present only once. This clone was observed a handful of times. Cohort placement rested on clinical history that participants reported themselves. Germline assignment: CDR1 LNHDA and CDR2 SQIVND (reference sequence). The V end lost 5 bases, the J end lost 0 bases, and 10 bases lay between the germline ends. This CDR3 spans 14 amino acids. The material sequenced was PBMCs or T cells enriched from blood (not recorded which). This TCR was recovered from a woman in her thirties or forties with acute COVID-19. This sequence joins TRBV19 and TRBJ1-1; D perhaps matches TRBD1 (6 bases). The CDR3 DNA sequence: TGTGCCAGTAGTGAAGACAGGCTGAACACTGAAGCTTTCTTT. It codes for CASSEDRLNTEAFF.